This T cell receptor (beta chain) was found in a study of blood T cell repertoires in COVID-19. Study at large: PBMCs, B-cell-depleted T cells, or T cells were the source of the cDNA or gDNA that made up the material.

Participants' own reports of clinical history determined their cohort assignment. Here immunoSEQ multiplex PCR was the method, and the copy in TCRdb shows in-frame clones only, minus some. Among 400,000 to 450,000 clones, 90% were seen once, and the ten largest hold about 0.6%. This CDR3 has 13 amino acids. Germline CDR1 and CDR2: KGHSH and LQKENI. V was clipped by 3 bases and J by 7 bases, with 13 bases between them. Material for sequencing was PBMCs or T cells enriched from blood (not recorded which). The clonotype was recovered from a man aged 18 to 29 who had recovered from COVID-19. The chain joins TRBV18 to TRBJ2-7, with D maybe TRBD1 (6 bases). The DNA for the CDR3 is TGTGCCAGCTCACCCAACAGGGATGGGGAGCAGTACTTC. This codes for CASSPNRDGEQYF.